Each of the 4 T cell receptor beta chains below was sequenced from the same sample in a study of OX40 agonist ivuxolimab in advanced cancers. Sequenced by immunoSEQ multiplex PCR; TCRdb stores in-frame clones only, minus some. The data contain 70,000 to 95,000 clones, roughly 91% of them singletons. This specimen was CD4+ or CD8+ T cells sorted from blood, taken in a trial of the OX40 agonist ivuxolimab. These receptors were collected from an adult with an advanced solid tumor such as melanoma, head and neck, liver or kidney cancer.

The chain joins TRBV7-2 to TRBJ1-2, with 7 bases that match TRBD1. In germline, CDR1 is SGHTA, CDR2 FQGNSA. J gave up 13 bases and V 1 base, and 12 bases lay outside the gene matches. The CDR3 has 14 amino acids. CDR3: CASSLERTGVVFTF. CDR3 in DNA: TGTGCCAGCAGCTTAGAAAGGACAGGAGTCGTTTTCACCTTC.

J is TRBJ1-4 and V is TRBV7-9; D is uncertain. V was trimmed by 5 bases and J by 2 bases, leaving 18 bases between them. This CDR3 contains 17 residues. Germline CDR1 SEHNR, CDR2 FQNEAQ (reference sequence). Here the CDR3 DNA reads TGTGCCAGCAGCCCTACCCGGGCTACCAACACTAATGAAAAACTGTTTTTT. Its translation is CASSPTRATNTNEKLFF.

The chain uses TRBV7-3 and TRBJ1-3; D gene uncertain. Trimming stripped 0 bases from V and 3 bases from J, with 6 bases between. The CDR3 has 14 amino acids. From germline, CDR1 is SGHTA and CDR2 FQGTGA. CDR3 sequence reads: CASSLTGVGNTIYF. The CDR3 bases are TGTGCCAGCAGCTTAACTGGGGTTGGAAACACCATATATTTT.

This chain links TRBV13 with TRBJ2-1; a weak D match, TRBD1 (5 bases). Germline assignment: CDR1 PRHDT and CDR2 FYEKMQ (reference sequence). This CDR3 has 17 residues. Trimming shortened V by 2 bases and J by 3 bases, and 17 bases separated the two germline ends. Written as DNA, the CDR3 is TGTGCCAGCAGCTTAAGGGGAACAGGAAATTACTACAATGAGCAGTTCTTC. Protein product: CASSLRGTGNYYNEQFF.